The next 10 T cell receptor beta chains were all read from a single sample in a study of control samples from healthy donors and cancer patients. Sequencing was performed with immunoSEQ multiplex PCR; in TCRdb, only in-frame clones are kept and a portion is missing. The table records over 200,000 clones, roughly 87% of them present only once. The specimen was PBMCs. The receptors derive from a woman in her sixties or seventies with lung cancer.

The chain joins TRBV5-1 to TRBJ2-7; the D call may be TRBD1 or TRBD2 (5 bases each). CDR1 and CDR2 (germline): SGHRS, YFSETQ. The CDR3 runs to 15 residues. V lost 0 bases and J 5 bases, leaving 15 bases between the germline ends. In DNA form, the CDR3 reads TGCGCCAGCAGCTTGGTGACGGGGACCCCTCACGAGCAGTACTTC. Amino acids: CASSLVTGTPHEQYF.

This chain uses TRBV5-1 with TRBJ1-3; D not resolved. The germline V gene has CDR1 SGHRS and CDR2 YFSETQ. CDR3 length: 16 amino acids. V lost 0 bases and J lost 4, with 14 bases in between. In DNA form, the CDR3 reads TGCGCCAGCAGCTTGGTAGGGAGTCTTGGAGGAAACACCATATATTTT. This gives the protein CASSLVGSLGGNTIYF.

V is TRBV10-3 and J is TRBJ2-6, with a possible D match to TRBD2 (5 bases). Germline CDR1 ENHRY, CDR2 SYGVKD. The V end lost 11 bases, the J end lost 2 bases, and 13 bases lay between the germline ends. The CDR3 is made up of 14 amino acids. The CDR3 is CAADEGPGANVLTF. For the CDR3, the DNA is TGTGCCGCCGATGAGGGTCCTGGGGCCAACGTCCTGACTTTC.

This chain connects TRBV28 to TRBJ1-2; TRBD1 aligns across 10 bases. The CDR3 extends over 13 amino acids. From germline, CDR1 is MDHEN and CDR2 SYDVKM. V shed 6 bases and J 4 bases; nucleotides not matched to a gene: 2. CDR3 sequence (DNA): TGTGCCAGCAGGACAGGGGGCGGCTATGGCTACACCTTC. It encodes CASRTGGGYGYTF.

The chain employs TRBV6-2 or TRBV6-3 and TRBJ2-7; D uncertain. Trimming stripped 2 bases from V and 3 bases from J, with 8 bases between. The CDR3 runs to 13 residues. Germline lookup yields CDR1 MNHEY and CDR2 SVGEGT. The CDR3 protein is CASSYGQFYEQYF. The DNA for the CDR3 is TGTGCCAGCAGTTACGGGCAGTTCTACGAGCAGTACTTC.

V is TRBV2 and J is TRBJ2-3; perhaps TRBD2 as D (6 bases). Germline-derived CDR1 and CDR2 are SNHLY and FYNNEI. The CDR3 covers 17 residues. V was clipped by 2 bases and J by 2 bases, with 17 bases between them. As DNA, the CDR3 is TGTGCCAGCAGTGAATCCATACTAGCATACCCCACAGATACGCAGTATTTT. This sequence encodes CASSESILAYPTDTQYF. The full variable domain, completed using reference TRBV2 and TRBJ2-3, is EPEVTQTPSHQVTQMGQEVILRCVPISNHLYFYWYRQILGQKVEFLVSFYNNEISEKSEIFDDQFSVERPDGSNFTLKIRSTKLEDSAMYFCASSESILAYPTDTQYFGPGTRLTVL.

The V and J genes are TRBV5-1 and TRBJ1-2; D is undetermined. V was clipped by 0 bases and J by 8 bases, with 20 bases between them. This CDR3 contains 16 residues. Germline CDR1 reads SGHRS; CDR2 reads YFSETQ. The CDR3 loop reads CASSLALVEELNGYTF. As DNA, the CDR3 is TGCGCCAGCAGCTTGGCCCTGGTCGAGGAGCTGAACGGCTACACCTTC.

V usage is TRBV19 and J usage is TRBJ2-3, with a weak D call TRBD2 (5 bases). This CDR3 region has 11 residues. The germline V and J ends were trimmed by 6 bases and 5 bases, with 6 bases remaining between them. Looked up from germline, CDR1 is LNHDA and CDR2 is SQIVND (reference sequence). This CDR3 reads CASSRGDTQYF. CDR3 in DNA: TGTGCCAGTAGCCGGGGAGATACGCAGTATTTT.

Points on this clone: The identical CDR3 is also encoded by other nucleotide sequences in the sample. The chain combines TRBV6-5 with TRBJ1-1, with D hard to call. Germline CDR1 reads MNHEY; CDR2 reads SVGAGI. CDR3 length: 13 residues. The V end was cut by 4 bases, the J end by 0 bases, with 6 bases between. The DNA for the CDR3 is TGTGCCAGCAGTTCCCACATGAACACTGAAGCTTTCTTT. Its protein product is CASSSHMNTEAFF.

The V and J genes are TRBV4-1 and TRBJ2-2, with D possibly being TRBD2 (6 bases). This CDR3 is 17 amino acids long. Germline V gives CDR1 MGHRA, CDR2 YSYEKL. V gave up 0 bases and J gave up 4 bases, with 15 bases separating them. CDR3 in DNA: TGCGCCAGCAGCCAAGATTTCGGGGGAGTGGGCACCGGGGAGCTGTTTTTT. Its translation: CASSQDFGGVGTGELFF.